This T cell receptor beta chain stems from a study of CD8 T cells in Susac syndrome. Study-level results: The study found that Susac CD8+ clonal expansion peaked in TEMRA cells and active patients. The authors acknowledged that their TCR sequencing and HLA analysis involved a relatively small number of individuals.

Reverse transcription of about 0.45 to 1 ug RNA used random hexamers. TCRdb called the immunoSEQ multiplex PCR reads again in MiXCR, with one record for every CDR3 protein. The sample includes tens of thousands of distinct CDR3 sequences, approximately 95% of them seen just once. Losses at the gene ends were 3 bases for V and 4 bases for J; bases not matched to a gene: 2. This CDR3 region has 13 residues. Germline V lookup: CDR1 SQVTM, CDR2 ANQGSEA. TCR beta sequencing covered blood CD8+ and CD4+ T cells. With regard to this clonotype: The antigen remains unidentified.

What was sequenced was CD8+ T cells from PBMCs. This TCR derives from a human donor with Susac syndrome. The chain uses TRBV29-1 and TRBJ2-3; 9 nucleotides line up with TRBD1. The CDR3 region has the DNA TGCAGCGTTGAGGGGGACAGGGCAGATACGCAGTATTTT. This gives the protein CSVEGDRADTQYF.